A single T cell receptor beta chain is shown here with its context. Germline CDR1 SGHNT, CDR2 YYREEE (reference sequence). The CDR3 contains 14 residues. V lost 2 bases and J 2 bases, leaving 11 bases between the germline ends. The data are from a study of blood T cell repertoires in COVID-19. Study-level background: Collection of acute and convalescent COVID-19 samples took place in the United States, Italy and Spain. PBMCs, B-cell-depleted T cells, or T cells were the source of the cDNA or gDNA that made up the material.

Authors' data handling: Nucleated cell number was recorded as an estimate derived from reference gene primer amplification. Some clones are missing from TCRdb's copy, which holds only in-frame ones; the method was immunoSEQ multiplex PCR. V, J and clone size are taken as reported in that table, and D and trimming were inferred from the DNA itself. The table records roughly 40,000 clones, roughly 88% of them present only once. The rearrangement links TRBV5-4 to TRBJ2-7; perhaps TRBD2 as D (7 bases). Sequenced: peripheral blood. This TCR came from an elderly woman with acute or convalescent COVID-19. CDR3 coding DNA: TGTGCCAGCAGCTTAAGGGGGAGGGCCTACGAGCAGTACTTC. It yields the protein CASSLRGRAYEQYF.